These 8 T cell receptor beta chains originate from one sample sequenced in a study of T cells after yellow fever vaccination. MiXCR, applied by TCRdb to the 5' RACE reads, yields one record per CDR3 protein. Here the sample spans approximately 550,000 distinct CDR3 sequences, under 25% being singletons. The starting material was PBMCs, obtained 15 days after the yellow fever booster vaccination. Receptors were obtained from a man younger than 45 who received the YFV17D yellow fever vaccine.

The chain uses TRBV20-1 and TRBJ2-4, with 8 bases lining up with TRBD1. The CDR3 is 13 amino acids. CDR1 is DFQATT, CDR2 SNEGSKA, per germline (reference sequence). Germline trimming cut 3 bases from V and 6 bases from J; bases unmatched to any gene: 4. CDR3 amino acids: CSASPGQGNIQYF. Written as DNA, the CDR3 is TGCAGTGCTAGTCCCGGACAGGGAAACATTCAGTACTTC.

This sequence joins TRBV20-1 and TRBJ2-7; TRBD2 matches 7 bases. Germline trimming cut 2 bases from V and 4 bases from J; bases unmatched to any gene: 11. In germline, CDR1 is DFQATT, CDR2 SNEGSKA (reference sequence). This CDR3 comprises 15 residues. DNA for the CDR3: TGCAGTGCTAGAACAGCGGGATCCAAACCGTACGAGCAGTACTTC. This codes for CSARTAGSKPYEQYF.

This clonotype was counted between two and nine times. The rearrangement joins TRBV19 to TRBJ2-2; 7 nucleotides line up with TRBD1. Trimming removed 3 bases from V and 4 bases from J; junction bases left unmatched: 8. Germline CDR1 and CDR2: LNHDA and SQIVND (reference sequence). The CDR3 runs 16 residues. CDR3 residues: CASSMRGGAVTGELFF. The CDR3 DNA reads TGTGCCAGTAGTATGAGAGGGGGCGCCGTCACCGGGGAGCTGTTTTTT.

The chain employs TRBV20-1 and TRBJ2-1; 8 positions match TRBD2. From germline, CDR1 is DFQATT and CDR2 SNEGSKA (reference sequence). The CDR3 is 11 residues long. V lost 5 bases to trimming and J lost 10 bases; unmatched junction nucleotides: 4. The CDR3 here is CSAPRLAEQFF. Here the CDR3 DNA reads TGCAGTGCTCCCCGACTAGCGGAGCAGTTCTTC.

This clonotype has just a few counts. The rearrangement joins TRBV10-3 to TRBJ1-4; tentatively, D is TRBD1 (5 bases). Trimming pared 2 bases from V and 12 bases from J, leaving 16 bases between. Germline V CDR1 and CDR2: ENHRY, SYGVKD. The CDR3 sequence is 14 residues long. The CDR3 bases are TGTGCCATCAGTGAGCGAGGTTCGGAAGGGGAACTGTTTTTT. This translates into CAISERGSEGELFF.

The chain uses TRBV5-5 and TRBJ1-1, with 7 bases matching TRBD1. This CDR3 has 15 amino acids. The V gene's germline CDR1 is SGHKS and CDR2 YYEKEE (reference sequence). V lost 4 bases and J lost 1; bases outside the gene matches: 7. The CDR3 sequence is CASSANRGGNTEAFF. In DNA, the CDR3 is TGTGCCAGCAGCGCGAACAGGGGTGGGAACACTGAAGCTTTCTTT.

The rearrangement links TRBV7-2 to TRBJ2-3; no reliable D call. The CDR3 spans 11 residues. Germline CDR1 is SGHTA and CDR2 is FQGNSA. V was shortened by 7 bases and J by 5 bases, with 7 bases between the two germline ends. The CDR3 DNA reads as TGTGCCAGCACTCGGAGAGATACGCAGTATTTT. Its translation: CASTRRDTQYF.

This clonotype was counted only a few times. The chain joins TRBV7-2 to TRBJ2-7; 12 nucleotides match TRBD2. V dropped 5 bases and J dropped 6; count of bases not matched to a gene: 11. CDR3 length equals 16 residues. Looked up from germline, CDR1 is SGHTA and CDR2 is FQGNSA. CDR3 loop: CASSPPGGLAGREQYF. The CDR3 nucleotides are TGTGCCAGCAGCCCGCCGGGGGGACTAGCGGGTCGCGAGCAGTACTTC.